Listed below are T cell receptor beta chains from one sample, sequenced in a study of blood T cell repertoires in COVID-19. Using immunoSEQ multiplex PCR, the repertoire was profiled, and TCRdb retains in-frame clones only, with some absent. This sample carries tens of thousands of clones, 90% of them seen once, and the ten largest clones take around 35%. Specimen: peripheral blood. These receptors all come from a man aged 55 to 70 with active or convalescent COVID-19. Each CDR3 is given with its conserved first and last residue. Each record gives: J gene, clone size, D gene, V gene, CDR3 DNA, CDR3 protein. A D gene is named only where the DNA matches it firmly. Size is stated for part of the rows, as once, few or many counts, or as a class when the clone is expanded.

>TRBJ2-1|-|TRBD1|TRBV19
TGTGCCAGTAGTATAGATCATGGCAGGGGGCGGAATGAGCAGTTCTTC
CASSIDHGRGRNEQFF
>TRBJ1-2|-|-|TRBV7-2
TGTGCCAGCAGCTATAAGTCAGGGGATGGCTACACCTTC
CASSYKSGDGYTF
>TRBJ2-3|once|-|TRBV5-1
TGCGCCAGCAGCGGGGGCCAGGCCAGCACAGATACGCAGTATTTT
CASSGGQASTDTQYF
>TRBJ2-1|-|-|TRBV28
TGTGCCAGCAGTTCCCGGGACAAGCAGTTCTTC
CASSSRDKQFF
>TRBJ2-1|once|TRBD2|TRBV3-1/TRBV3-2
TGTGCCAGCAGCCAAGACCTAAGCGGGGGCCCCTCCTACAATGAGCAGTTCTTC
CASSQDLSGGPSYNEQFF
>TRBJ1-6|few|TRBD1|TRBV19
TGTGCCAGTAGACGAGGACAGGGTGAATCACCCCTCCACTTT
CASRRGQGESPLHF
>TRBJ1-2|medium-sized|-|TRBV11-2
TGTGCCAGCAGCTCCTCCAGGGGTTTTCTTTATGGCTACACCTTC
CASSSSRGFLYGYTF
>TRBJ2-2|-|TRBD1|TRBV7-9
TGTGCCAGCAGCTTATTTAGGGACAGGGGCACCGGGGAGCTGTTTTTT
CASSLFRDRGTGELFF
>TRBJ1-1|-|-|TRBV5-1
TGCGCCAGCAGCTTGCAGGGCACGAACACTGAAGCTTTCTTT
CASSLQGTNTEAFF
>TRBJ2-1|-|TRBD2|TRBV7-3
TGTGCCAGCAGCCAAAGCGGGAGGGTTCGCAATGAGCAGTTCTTC
CASSQSGRVRNEQFF
>TRBJ1-5|-|-|TRBV12-3/TRBV12-4
TGTGCCAGCAGTTACGGGGGATTCCAGCCCCAGCATTTT
CASSYGGFQPQHF
>TRBJ1-6|-|TRBD1|TRBV5-1
TGCGCCGGGTCGACAGGGGATAATAATTCACCCCTCCACTTT
CAGSTGDNNSPLHF
>TRBJ2-1|-|TRBD2|TRBV19
TGTGCCAGTAGTCCCGGGGGGTCGACCTACAATGAGCAGTTCTTC
CASSPGGSTYNEQFF
>TRBJ1-5|-|-|TRBV7-6
TGTGCCAGCAGCCGGGTGGGGGGGGCCCAGGGGCCCCAGCATTTT
CASSRVGGAQGPQHF
>TRBJ1-1|once|-|TRBV6-5
TGTGCCAGCAGTTACTCGTGGGGGGTGAACACTGAAGCTTTCTTT
CASSYSWGVNTEAFF
>TRBJ1-4|-|-|TRBV5-1
TGCGCCAGCAGCGATGGGGCAGGGTATCAGGAAAAACTGTTTTTT
CASSDGAGYQEKLFF